Below, 3 T cell receptor beta chains from the same sample are listed, as sequenced in a study of cytomegalovirus exposure and HLA in healthy donors. The study ran its PCR with 60 Vbeta and 13 Jbeta primers. Profiling relied on immunoSEQ multiplex PCR, and the TCRdb table lists in-frame clones only, not all of them. The sample shows roughly 200,000 clones, over 70% of them seen only once. The sequencing sample was made of PBMCs. Receptors were obtained from a man in his forties in good health and CMV-seropositive.

This chain links TRBV29-1 with TRBJ2-7; D may be TRBD2 (5 bases). V was trimmed by 4 bases and J by 5 bases, leaving 15 bases between them. This CDR3 spans 13 amino acids. From germline, CDR1 is SQVTM and CDR2 ANQGSEA. The chain's CDR3 is CSVGPREGNEQYF. The DNA of the CDR3 is TGCAGCGTTGGTCCGAGGGAAGGGAACGAGCAGTACTTC.

A word on this clone: Other DNA sequences of this sample code for an identical CDR3. V usage is TRBV7-9 and J usage is TRBJ2-2; D might be TRBD2 (6 bases). Germline V gene sequence: CDR1 SEHNR, CDR2 FQNEAQ (reference sequence). The germline V and J ends were trimmed by 4 bases and 0 bases, with 9 bases remaining between them. The CDR3 has 15 amino acids. This CDR3 is CASSSGLANTGELFF. DNA for the CDR3: TGTGCCAGCAGCTCGGGACTCGCGAACACCGGGGAGCTGTTTTTT.

The genes are TRBV5-5 and TRBJ1-1; D not certain. V was cut by 4 bases and J by 1 base, with 8 bases left in between. This CDR3 is 13 amino acids long. Germline values: CDR1 SGHKS, CDR2 YYEKEE (reference sequence). The DNA of the CDR3 is TGTGCCAGCAGCCAAGAGGCGAACACTGAAGCTTTCTTT. Its translation is CASSQEANTEAFF.